This is a list of T cell receptor beta chains from one sample in a study of blood T cell repertoires in COVID-19. Profiling relied on immunoSEQ multiplex PCR, and the TCRdb table lists in-frame clones only, not all of them. Counted here are 200,000 to 250,000 clones, roughly 83% occurring once; the ten biggest clones make up roughly 2%. The sequenced sample was PBMCs or T cells enriched from blood (not recorded which). The receptors were sampled from a woman aged 50 to 65 who had recovered from COVID-19. Each CDR3 is given without its conserved first and last residue.

V,length,J,CDR3
TRBV6-2/TRBV6-3,13,TRBJ1-1,ASSSTGQGSTEAF
TRBV13,10,TRBJ2-1,ASSWESGRQF
TRBV7-2,12,TRBJ1-1,ASSLARPESEAF
TRBV9,14,TRBJ2-1,ASSVVPSGGVGEQF
TRBV5-5,12,TRBJ2-7,ASSLRLANYEQY
TRBV18,18,TRBJ1-3,ASSPLGNPDRTSSGNTIY
TRBV28,12,TRBJ2-7,ASSPGLAGNEQY
TRBV6-5,12,TRBJ1-5,ASRRDSYNQPQH
TRBV6-6,13,TRBJ1-2,ASSHPQGARYGYT
TRBV10-3,11,TRBJ1-2,AISGSEGNGYT
TRBV3-1/TRBV3-2,13,TRBJ1-6,ASSHKRGGWSPLH
TRBV19,12,TRBJ1-2,ASNDGQGNYGYT
TRBV3-1/TRBV3-2,13,TRBJ2-7,ASSIRDIPSYEQY
TRBV6-2/TRBV6-3,13,TRBJ2-3,ASSLQGFGTDTQY
TRBV9,13,TRBJ1-1,ASSPRQGGGTEAF
TRBV28,13,TRBJ1-2,ASSFGTGINYGYT
TRBV18,12,TRBJ2-3,ASSPPSGADTQY
TRBV5-1,13,TRBJ1-1,ASSVTGVTNTEAF
TRBV12-3/TRBV12-4,10,TRBJ2-1,ASSRGANEQF
TRBV18,13,TRBJ1-3,ASTWTGALGNTIY